This TCR beta chain was sequenced in a study of T cell repertoires in cytomegalovirus infection. The CDR3 length is 15 residues. In germline, CDR1 is LNHDA, CDR2 SQIVND (reference sequence). V was cut by 1 base and J by 5 bases, with 12 bases left in between. TCRdb re-called the reads through MiXCR, storing one row per CDR3 protein. The table includes 80,000 to 95,000 distinct CDR3 sequences, approximately 30% detected once. Study-wide points: CMV-specific TCR beta clonotypes restricted by HLA-C were the ones dominating the ex vivo response.

This clonotype was observed a few times. Its target is not known. The clonotype originates from a human donor in good health (CMV status not recorded). Some clones in this sample may be carry-over from other donors' samples. Sequences were derived from CD8+ T cells from cultured PBMCs, sampled from culture after CMV antigen stimulation. This chain uses TRBV19 with TRBJ2-1; D is possibly TRBD2 (7 bases). CDR3 amino acids: CASSIGGGAHNEQFF. The DNA of the CDR3 is TGTGCCAGTAGTATAGGCGGGGGCGCGCACAATGAGCAGTTCTTC.